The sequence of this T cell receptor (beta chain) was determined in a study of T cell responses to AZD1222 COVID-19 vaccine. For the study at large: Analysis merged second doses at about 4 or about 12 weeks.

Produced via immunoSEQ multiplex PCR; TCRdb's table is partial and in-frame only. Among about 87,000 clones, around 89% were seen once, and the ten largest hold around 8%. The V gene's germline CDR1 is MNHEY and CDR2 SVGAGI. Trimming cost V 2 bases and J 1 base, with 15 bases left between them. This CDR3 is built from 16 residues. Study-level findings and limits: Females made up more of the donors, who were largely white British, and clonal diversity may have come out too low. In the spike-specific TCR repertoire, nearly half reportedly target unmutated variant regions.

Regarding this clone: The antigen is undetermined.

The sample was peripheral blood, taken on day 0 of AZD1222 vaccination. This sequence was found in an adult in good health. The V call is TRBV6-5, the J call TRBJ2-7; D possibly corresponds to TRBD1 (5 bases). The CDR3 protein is CASSYGAGYASYEQYF. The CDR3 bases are TGTGCCAGCAGTTACGGGGCAGGGTATGCTTCCTACGAGCAGTACTTC.